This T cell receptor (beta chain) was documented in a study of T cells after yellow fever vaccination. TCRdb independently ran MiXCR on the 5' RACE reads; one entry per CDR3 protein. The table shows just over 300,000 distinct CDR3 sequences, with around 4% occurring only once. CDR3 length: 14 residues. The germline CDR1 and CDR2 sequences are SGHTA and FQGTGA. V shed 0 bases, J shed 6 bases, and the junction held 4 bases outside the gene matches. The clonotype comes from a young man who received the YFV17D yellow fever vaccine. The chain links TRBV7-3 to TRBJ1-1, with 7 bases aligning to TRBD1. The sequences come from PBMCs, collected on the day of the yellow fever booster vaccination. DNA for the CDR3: TGTGCCAGCAGCTTAACTGCAGGGGGACCTGAAGCTTTCTTT. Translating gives CASSLTAGGPEAFF.